This entry lists 4 T cell receptor beta chains sequenced from one sample in a study of PD-L1 blockade in urothelial cancer. Time point here: peripheral blood 6 weeks after treatment start. Sequenced by immunoSEQ multiplex PCR; TCRdb stores in-frame clones only, minus some. The sample holds about 29,000 clones, around 84% seen once. The sequencing here drew on PBMCs, taken around atezolizumab (anti-PD-L1) treatment. The receptors were gathered from a man in his 70s with urothelial cancer.

The chain joins TRBV4-2 to TRBJ2-3; 11 nucleotides align to TRBD1. The CDR3 loop spans 20 amino acids. V trimming: 3 bases; J trimming: 2 bases; junction bases outside the gene matches: 16. Germline-derived CDR1 and CDR2 are LGHNA and YNFKEQ. The CDR3 loop reads CASSHIPGQGGITVTDTQYF. CDR3 bases: TGTGCCAGCAGCCATATACCGGGACAGGGGGGCATCACGGTCACAGATACGCAGTATTTT.

V is TRBV11-3 and J is TRBJ1-1; D not resolved. CDR1 and CDR2 from the germline V gene are SGHNT and YENEEA. The CDR3 totals 13 residues. Trimming removed 0 bases at V and 5 bases at J, with 7 bases between. The CDR3 loop is CASSLDRETEAFF. The CDR3 DNA is TGTGCCAGCAGCTTAGATCGCGAAACTGAAGCTTTCTTT.

The V call is TRBV7-8, the J call TRBJ1-2, with D possibly being TRBD1 (6 bases). CDR1 is SGHVS and CDR2 is FQNEAQ in the germline V gene. This CDR3 is 21 amino acids long. V was shortened by 0 bases and J by 6 bases, with 32 bases between the two germline ends. The CDR3 spells CASSLASGGGLRTASRDGYTF. CDR3 nucleotides: TGTGCCAGCAGCTTAGCGTCGGGGGGGGGTTTAAGGACAGCCTCGAGGGATGGCTACACCTTC.

This rearrangement joins TRBV2 to TRBJ1-5; 7 bases fit TRBD1. Trimming at V came to 7 bases and at J to 6 bases, leaving 6 bases not matched to a gene. Germline V lookup: CDR1 SNHLY, CDR2 FYNNEI. The CDR3 totals 13 residues. The CDR3 sequence is CASTLTGTQPQHF. The CDR3 nucleotides read TGTGCCAGCACCCTGACAGGGACTCAGCCCCAGCATTTT.